Listed here are 10 T cell receptor beta chains from one sample, sequenced in a study of blood T cell repertoires in COVID-19 (dated by TCRdb to about 2020). The protocol used for the library was the immunoSEQ multiplex PCR assay. As stored in TCRdb, this immuneACCESS dataset retains in-frame rearrangements with V and J assigned. A fraction of the clones does not appear; measured against another copy, unresolved V genes explain less than half of the discrepancy, and the remainder lacks a known reason. Recorded for this sample are around 40,000 clones; about 87% of them occurred a single time. Roughly 3.7% of the sample comes from the top ten. Sequenced: peripheral blood. The receptors shown here come from a man aged 40-49 years with COVID-19, enrolled during active disease.

This clone was detected only once. J is TRBJ1-3 and V is TRBV27; D possibly corresponds to TRBD1 (5 bases). V shed 3 bases and J shed 4 bases, with 13 bases lying between them. This CDR3 contains 15 residues. The V gene's germline CDR1 is MNHEY and CDR2 SMNVEV (reference sequence). Here the CDR3 DNA reads TGTGCCAGCAGTTTGGGGGGGGGTGGAGGAAACACCATATATTTT. Amino acids: CASSLGGGGGNTIYF.

The J gene is TRBJ1-5, the V gene TRBV3-1 (or the pseudogene TRBV3-2); D remains ambiguous. Germline lookup yields CDR1 LGHDT and CDR2 YNNKEL (reference sequence). Trimming stripped 2 bases from V and 0 bases from J, with 5 bases between. The CDR3 sequence is 14 residues long. The DNA of the CDR3 is TGTGCCAGCAGCCAAAGGAGTAGCAATCAGCCCCAGCATTTT. It codes for CASSQRSSNQPQHF.

The chain uses TRBV6-5 and TRBJ1-4, with a tentative D call TRBD1 (5 bases). The ends were cut back, 6 bases at V and 5 bases at J, with 13 bases in the middle. Germline-derived CDR1 and CDR2 are MNHEY and SVGAGI. This CDR3 is built from 14 residues. The CDR3: CASSLQGKNEKLFF. CDR3 DNA: TGTGCCAGCAGCCTCCAGGGCAAGAATGAAAAACTGTTTTTT.

The gene calls are TRBV6-5 and TRBJ1-1; TRBD1 might be the D (5 bases). The V end was cut by 7 bases, the J end by 5 bases, with 17 bases between. Germline CDR1 MNHEY, CDR2 SVGAGI. This CDR3 comprises 14 residues. The CDR3 loop is CASIQRWGGTEAFF. CDR3 in DNA: TGTGCCAGCATTCAGCGGTGGGGGGGGACTGAAGCTTTCTTT.

The V and J genes are TRBV19 and TRBJ2-1; 9 bases align to TRBD2. CDR1 is LNHDA and CDR2 is SQIVND in the germline V gene (reference sequence). This CDR3 comprises 15 residues. Trimming took 8 bases from V and 5 from J; bases not matched to a gene: 10. CDR3 loop: CASLRVAGANNEQFF. The CDR3, as DNA: TGTGCCAGTTTGCGAGTAGCGGGGGCCAACAATGAGCAGTTCTTC.

This rearrangement joins TRBV6-5 to TRBJ2-2; perhaps TRBD2 as D (5 bases). Germline-derived CDR1 and CDR2 are MNHEY and SVGAGI. The CDR3 contains 12 residues. V lost 10 bases and J lost 7, with 13 bases in between. CDR3 sequence: CATRGHLGELFF. Here the CDR3 DNA reads TGTGCCACCCGGGGTCATCTCGGGGAGCTGTTTTTT.

V and J are TRBV5-1 and TRBJ2-5, with a weak D call TRBD2 (7 bases). The CDR3 is 15 residues long. The V gene's germline CDR1 is SGHRS and CDR2 YFSETQ. The V end was cut by 4 bases, the J end by 4 bases, with 17 bases between. CDR3 loop: CASSGGDKRSETQYF. The DNA for the CDR3 is TGCGCCAGCAGCGGGGGGGACAAGAGGTCAGAGACCCAGTACTTC.

On this clone itself: Other DNA sequences in this sample translate to the same CDR3. V is TRBV5-1 and J is TRBJ2-7; 9 bases map to TRBD1. V was clipped by 4 bases and J by 3 bases; unmatched bases: 8. The CDR3 sequence is 15 residues long. Looked up from germline, CDR1 is SGHRS and CDR2 is YFSETQ. CDR3: CASSPGGTGSYEQYF. The CDR3 coding sequence is TGCGCCAGCAGCCCCGGAGGGACAGGGAGCTACGAGCAGTACTTC.

The V and J genes are TRBV5-8 and TRBJ2-1; TRBD2 matches 10 bases. The V and J ends lost 0 bases and 1 base, in that order; junction bases with no gene match: 7. The CDR3 is made up of 18 amino acids. Looked up from germline, CDR1 is SGHTS and CDR2 is YDEGEE. This CDR3 is CASSLGGLAGVSYNEQFF. The CDR3 coding sequence is TGTGCCAGCAGCTTGGGGGGGCTAGCGGGAGTGTCCTACAATGAGCAGTTCTTC.

The chain links TRBV5-1 to TRBJ1-3; tentatively, D is TRBD1 (5 bases). CDR1 is SGHRS, CDR2 YFSETQ, per germline. V lost 4 bases and J 4 bases, leaving 18 bases between the germline ends. This CDR3 contains 16 residues. CDR3 in amino acids: CASSPQGLGRGNTIYF. CDR3 nucleotides: TGCGCCAGCAGCCCTCAGGGCCTGGGGCGAGGAAACACCATATATTTT.